These 26 T cell receptor beta chains were all obtained from the same sample, sequenced in a study of T cells of healthy individuals. TCRdb re-analysed the 5' RACE reads in MiXCR, keeping a single row per CDR3 protein. The sample lists 90,000 to 100,000 distinct CDR3 sequences, approximately 18% seen once, with 6.2% in the top ten. These receptors were collected from a human donor in good health.

This clonotype was counted once. This chain connects TRBV6-2 or TRBV6-3 to TRBJ2-3, with D tentatively TRBD2 (6 bases). Germline loops: CDR1 MNHEY, CDR2 SVGEGT. The V gene lost 7 bases and the J gene lost 9 bases, with 26 bases spanning the gap. The CDR3 runs to 16 residues. In DNA, the CDR3 is TGTGCCAGCACCGAGCCGGGACGCACCGTTCGGGGGACGCAGTATTTT. Amino acids: CASTEPGRTVRGTQYF.

This clonotype occurred a few times. CDR3 coding DNA: TGTGCCAGCGTGGACAGGAGCACCGGGGAGCTGTTTTTT. Protein sequence: CASVDRSTGELFF. The chain carries TRBV2 and TRBJ2-2; 7 bases line up with TRBD1. CDR1 is SNHLY, CDR2 FYNNEI, per germline. The CDR3 covers 13 residues. V was clipped by 8 bases and J by 4 bases; unmatched bases: 4.

This clonotype was detected once. The chain employs TRBV12-3 or TRBV12-4 and TRBJ1-1; no clear D gene. The CDR3 loop spans 14 amino acids. V dropped 6 bases and J dropped 1 base, with 12 bases sitting between them. This CDR3 reads CASRLTDQNTEAFF. The CDR3 region has the DNA TGTGCCAGCAGGCTTACTGATCAGAACACTGAAGCTTTCTTT.

The chain links TRBV11-2 to TRBJ1-5; D gene uncertain. Germline-derived CDR1 and CDR2 are SGHAT and FQNNGV. The length of the CDR3 is 13 residues. The ends were cut back, 0 bases at V and 10 bases at J, with 10 bases in the middle. CDR3 bases: TGTGCCAGCAGCTTAGAGGAGGTGGGTCCCCAGCATTTT. The encoded protein is CASSLEEVGPQHF.

This clonotype appeared many times. The rearrangement joins TRBV5-6 to TRBJ1-5, with D possibly matching TRBD1 (5 bases). The germline V and J ends were trimmed by 5 bases and 4 bases, with 10 bases remaining between them. This CDR3 has 13 residues. Germline V gives CDR1 SGHDT, CDR2 YYEEEE. The CDR3 bases are TGTGCCAGCAGTTCGGGGCTGAATCAGCCCCAGCATTTT. It specifies CASSSGLNQPQHF. The whole variable domain, remainder taken from reference TRBV5-6 and TRBJ1-5, is DAGVTQSPTHLIKTRGQQVTLRCSPKSGHDTVSWYQQALGQGPQFIFQYYEEEERQRGNFPDRFSGHQFPNYSSELNVNALLLGDSALYLCASSSGLNQPQHFGDGTRLSIL.

In this sample, this clonotype turned up a few times. The genes are TRBV7-2 and TRBJ2-4; D not resolved. CDR1 is SGHTA, CDR2 FQGNSA, per germline. With 4 bases removed from V and 1 base from J, the gap between germline ends came to 11 bases. This CDR3 has 15 amino acids. Here the CDR3 reads CASSSGPRAKNIQYF. CDR3 nucleotide sequence: TGTGCCAGCAGCTCAGGACCGAGGGCCAAAAACATTCAGTACTTC. The full variable domain, with the rest looked up from reference TRBV7-2 and TRBJ2-4, is GAGVSQSPSNKVTEKGKDVELRCDPISGHTALYWYRQSLGQGLEFLIYFQGNSAPDKSGLPSDRFSAERTGGSVSTLTIQRTQQEDSAVYLCASSSGPRAKNIQYFGAGTRLSVL.

This clonotype has just a few counts. The chain links TRBV6-2 or TRBV6-3 to TRBJ1-5; D perhaps matches TRBD1 (5 bases). Trimming left V 8 bases short and J 4 bases short, with 12 bases between. The CDR3 is made up of 13 amino acids. Germline V gives CDR1 MNHEY, CDR2 SVGEGT. The CDR3 nucleotides read TGTGCCAGCGCGTGGACACTGAATCAGCCCCAGCATTTT. Protein product: CASAWTLNQPQHF.

This clonotype was seen a few times. The rearrangement links TRBV7-3 to TRBJ2-7; 7 nucleotides align to TRBD1. The CDR3 spans 13 residues. The trim removed 5 bases at V and 6 bases at J, leaving 7 bases unmatched. Germline V gene sequence: CDR1 SGHTA, CDR2 FQGTGA. CDR3 sequence: CASSPRGQSEQYF. CDR3 bases: TGTGCCAGCAGCCCGAGGGGGCAGAGCGAGCAGTACTTC. The full variable domain, with the rest looked up from reference TRBV7-3 and TRBJ2-7, is GAGVSQTPSNKVTEKGKYVELRCDPISGHTALYWYRQSLGQGPEFLIYFQGTGAADDSGLPNDRFFAVRPEGSVSTLKIQRTERGDSAVYLCASSPRGQSEQYFGPGTRLTVT.

This clonotype came up a few times. The CDR3: CASSQPGQGASNQPQHF. In nucleotides, the CDR3 is TGTGCCAGCAGCCAACCGGGACAGGGGGCAAGCAATCAGCCCCAGCATTTT. This chain connects TRBV4-2 to TRBJ1-5; the match to TRBD1 covers 12 bases. The CDR3 is 17 residues long. The J segment lost 1 base and the V segment lost 2 bases, leaving 3 bases of the junction unmatched. In germline, CDR1 is LGHNA, CDR2 YNFKEQ.

This clonotype was seen more than once but under ten times. In nucleotides, the CDR3 is TGCAGTGCTAGAGACAGGACTAGCGGGGTGATGGAATCTGGAGATACGCAGTATTTT. This translates into CSARDRTSGVMESGDTQYF. This sequence joins TRBV20-1 and TRBJ2-3; TRBD2 agrees at 12 bases. With 0 bases clipped from V and 5 bases from J, the junction kept 15 bases outside the gene matches. There are 19 residues in the CDR3. Germline values: CDR1 DFQATT, CDR2 SNEGSKA (reference sequence).

This clonotype was detected many times. V is TRBV5-1 and J is TRBJ2-1; D uncertain. V dropped 0 bases and J dropped 8 bases, with 9 bases sitting between them. Germline CDR1 is SGHRS and CDR2 is YFSETQ. The CDR3 totals 13 residues. The CDR3 sequence is CASSLGALDEQFF. For the CDR3, the DNA is TGCGCCAGCAGCTTGGGGGCCCTCGATGAGCAGTTCTTC.

This clonotype was picked up many times. This chain connects TRBV4-2 to TRBJ1-1; D is perhaps TRBD1 (6 bases). Trimming left V 0 bases short and J 5 bases short, with 13 bases between. Germline V gene sequence: CDR1 LGHNA, CDR2 YNFKEQ. This CDR3 is 15 amino acids long. As DNA, the CDR3 is TGTGCCAGCAGCCAAGATGCAGGGGAGGAGACTGAAGCTTTCTTT. This gives the protein CASSQDAGEETEAFF.

This sequence joins TRBV7-9 and TRBJ1-1; D unresolved. V lost 6 bases and J lost 0, with 11 bases in between. CDR3 length: 14 residues. Germline lookup yields CDR1 SEHNR and CDR2 FQNEAQ (reference sequence). The CDR3 loop is CASSFGVMNTEAFF. The CDR3 DNA reads TGTGCCAGCAGTTTCGGGGTCATGAACACTGAAGCTTTCTTT.

This clonotype was picked up many times. This chain joins TRBV2 and TRBJ1-1; D uncertain. Germline V CDR1 and CDR2: SNHLY, FYNNEI. V was trimmed by 4 bases and J by 8 bases, leaving 14 bases between them. The CDR3 spans 13 residues. The CDR3 spells CASSGQRGSEAFF. CDR3 bases: TGTGCCAGCAGTGGCCAGAGAGGGTCCGAAGCTTTCTTT.

The J gene is TRBJ2-7, the V gene TRBV6-2 or TRBV6-3; D uncertain. There are 15 residues in the CDR3. The germline V and J ends were trimmed by 5 bases and 0 bases, with 14 bases remaining between them. Germline lookup yields CDR1 MNHEY and CDR2 SVGEGT. The CDR3 coding sequence is TGTGCCAGCAGTCCCTCCTCTGAGAGCTCCTACGAGCAGTACTTC. Protein product: CASSPSSESSYEQYF.

This clonotype was seen a few times. V usage is TRBV5-1 and J usage is TRBJ2-3; D is possibly TRBD2 (5 bases). Germline V gene lookup returns CDR1 SGHRS and CDR2 YFSETQ. The CDR3 has 16 residues. V dropped 0 bases and J dropped 1 base, with 12 bases sitting between them. The DNA for the CDR3 is TGCGCCAGCAGCTTGGTCTGGGGAGCAGGCACAGATACGCAGTATTTT. Its protein is CASSLVWGAGTDTQYF.

This chain uses TRBV7-6 with TRBJ2-5, with D perhaps TRBD1 (5 bases). Trimming took off 7 bases at V and 4 bases at J, with 19 bases between the two ends. This CDR3 has 15 amino acids. Germline assignment: CDR1 SGHVS and CDR2 FNYEAQ. The CDR3 is CASTEGAAAAETQYF. For the CDR3, the DNA is TGTGCCAGCACCGAAGGGGCAGCCGCGGCAGAGACCCAGTACTTC.

This clonotype has ten or more counts. The chain employs TRBV28 and TRBJ2-3; perhaps TRBD1 as D (5 bases). Germline CDR1 is MDHEN and CDR2 is SYDVKM. V lost 1 base, J lost 3 bases, and 5 bases lay in between. The CDR3 contains 13 residues. The CDR3 region is CASSLSGTDTQYF. The CDR3 nucleotides are TGTGCCAGCAGTTTATCAGGGACAGATACGCAGTATTTT.

The table lists this clonotype with many counts. This chain's CDR3 is CASSHLGTSEQETQYF. CDR3 bases: TGTGCCAGCAGCCACCTCGGGACTAGCGAACAAGAGACCCAGTACTTC. This rearrangement joins TRBV3-1 to TRBJ2-5, with 10 bases aligning to TRBD2. The germline V gene encodes CDR1 LGHDT and CDR2 YNNKEL (reference sequence). Germline trimming cut 3 bases from V and 2 bases from J; bases unmatched to any gene: 6. The length of the CDR3 is 16 residues.

This clonotype was detected a few times. This sequence joins TRBV7-2 and TRBJ1-4; D uncertain. The CDR3 extends over 14 amino acids. Germline V lookup: CDR1 SGHTA, CDR2 FQGNSA. V was trimmed by 3 bases and J by 5 bases, leaving 10 bases between them. The DNA for the CDR3 is TGTGCCAGCAGCTTTCGAAGTTTAAATGAAAAACTGTTTTTT. This encodes CASSFRSLNEKLFF.

The chain joins TRBV9 to TRBJ2-7; 7 nucleotides align to TRBD2. The trim removed 2 bases at V and 0 bases at J, leaving 2 bases unmatched. Germline V gene sequence: CDR1 SGDLS, CDR2 YYNGEE. The CDR3 has 14 residues. CDR3 sequence reads: CASSVRGSSYEQYF. In DNA, the CDR3 is TGTGCCAGCAGCGTGCGGGGGTCCTCCTACGAGCAGTACTTC.

The chain employs TRBV10-3 and TRBJ2-5; maybe TRBD2 (5 bases). The CDR3 has 12 residues. Germline values: CDR1 ENHRY, CDR2 SYGVKD. V was shortened by 6 bases and J by 5 bases, with 10 bases between the two germline ends. The CDR3 spells CAISGLGETQYF. CDR3 nucleotides: TGTGCCATCAGCGGACTTGGCGAGACCCAGTACTTC.

This clonotype was counted many times. The chain recombines TRBV9 with TRBJ2-7; D is uncertain. The V gene's germline CDR1 is SGDLS and CDR2 YYNGEE. V lost 3 bases to trimming and J lost 4 bases, with 8 bases between them. This CDR3 has 12 amino acids. The CDR3 nucleotides read TGTGCCAGCAGCGGGAATGGGTACGAGCAGTACTTC. Translated: CASSGNGYEQYF.

The chain joins TRBV5-1 to TRBJ2-7, with 9 bases that match TRBD1. The V gene's germline CDR1 is SGHRS and CDR2 YFSETQ. This CDR3 spans 14 amino acids. Trimming cost V 2 bases and J 7 bases; bases outside gene matches: 7. CDR3 nucleotides: TGCGCCAGCAGCTTTCAGGACAGGGGTGAAGAGCAGTACTTC. Translating it yields CASSFQDRGEEQYF.

The rearrangement uses TRBV28 and TRBJ2-7; 7 bases are a match to TRBD2. J was trimmed by 6 bases and V by 5 bases; bases with no gene match: 7. The length of the CDR3 is 13 residues. In germline, CDR1 is MDHEN, CDR2 SYDVKM. This CDR3 is CASSGGRALEQYF. CDR3 DNA sequence: TGTGCCAGCAGTGGGGGGAGGGCCCTCGAGCAGTACTTC.

This chain joins TRBV7-9 and TRBJ1-4; 8 nucleotides match TRBD1. V lost 8 bases and J lost 8; bases outside the gene matches: 10. This CDR3 is built from 14 residues. Germline V gives CDR1 SEHNR, CDR2 FQNEAQ (reference sequence). CDR3: CASGSTGVTEKLFF. For the CDR3, the DNA is TGTGCCAGCGGTTCGACAGGGGTGACGGAAAAACTGTTTTTT.